These T cell receptor beta chains were read from a single sample in a study of long-term antiretroviral therapy in people with HIV. Sequencing used immunoSEQ multiplex PCR; TCRdb keeps in-frame clones, though not all of them. The sample comprises 20,000 to 25,000 clones, roughly 82% of which are singletons, and around 5% rests with the top ten. This sample comprised unsorted PBMCs, obtained 0.3 years after starting antiretroviral therapy. These receptors were obtained from a man in his fifties or sixties with HIV. The CDR3 runs from the conserved cysteine through the conserved F or W. Fields, in order: V gene, CDR3 length, D gene, J gene, clone size, CDR3 protein, CDR3 DNA. A D gene is named only where the DNA matches it firmly. Clone size is not always given. Where it is, it says once, few, many or a class for expanded clones.

v_gene: TRBV9; len: 17; d_gene: -; j_gene: TRBJ1-6; abundance: -; CDR3aa: CASSVGPLSSYNSPLHF; CDR3nt: TGTGCCAGCAGCGTAGGGCCGCTCAGCTCCTATAATTCACCCCTCCACTTT
v_gene: TRBV6-4; len: 15; d_gene: TRBD1; j_gene: TRBJ1-6; abundance: -; CDR3aa: CASSDSRQGSSPLHF; CDR3nt: TGTGCCAGCAGTGACTCTCGACAGGGTTCTTCACCCCTCCACTTT
v_gene: TRBV6-5; len: 14; d_gene: TRBD2; j_gene: TRBJ2-7; abundance: -; CDR3aa: CASRLGERGSEQYF; CDR3nt: TGTGCCAGCAGGCTAGGGGAGCGGGGGAGCGAGCAGTACTTC
v_gene: TRBV28; len: 14; d_gene: -; j_gene: TRBJ1-2; abundance: -; CDR3aa: CASSSWSGDYGYTF; CDR3nt: TGTGCCAGCAGTTCGTGGAGCGGCGACTATGGCTACACCTTC
v_gene: TRBV7-2; len: 15; d_gene: TRBD1; j_gene: TRBJ2-7; abundance: -; CDR3aa: CASSFSGTGYVEQYF; CDR3nt: TGTGCCAGCAGCTTCTCCGGGACAGGGTATGTCGAGCAGTACTTC
v_gene: TRBV19; len: 14; d_gene: -; j_gene: TRBJ1-2; abundance: -; CDR3aa: CARRGGVLQDGYTF; CDR3nt: TGTGCCAGAAGGGGGGGCGTTTTACAGGATGGCTACACCTTC
v_gene: TRBV2; len: 22; d_gene: -; j_gene: TRBJ1-1; abundance: -; CDR3aa: CASSEPPWAGSSRPIMNTEAFF; CDR3nt: TGTGCCAGCAGTGAACCTCCATGGGCAGGGAGCTCCCGCCCCATTATGAACACTGAAGCTTTCTTT
v_gene: TRBV7-9; len: 13; d_gene: -; j_gene: TRBJ1-1; abundance: -; CDR3aa: CASSPGGNTEAFF; CDR3nt: TGTGCCAGCAGCCCTGGGGGGAACACTGAAGCTTTCTTT
v_gene: TRBV6-6; len: 15; d_gene: TRBD1; j_gene: TRBJ1-4; abundance: -; CDR3aa: CASSRRDRGNEKLFF; CDR3nt: TGTGCCAGCAGCCGACGGGACAGGGGGAATGAAAAACTGTTTTTT
v_gene: TRBV5-1; len: 17; d_gene: TRBD1; j_gene: TRBJ1-4; abundance: -; CDR3aa: CASSLGVKGDRVGKLFF; CDR3nt: TGCGCCAGCAGCTTGGGAGTAAAAGGGGACAGGGTCGGAAAACTGTTTTTT
v_gene: TRBV6-6; len: 12; d_gene: TRBD2; j_gene: TRBJ2-2; abundance: -; CDR3aa: CARGGRPGELFF; CDR3nt: TGTGCCCGGGGGGGGAGGCCCGGGGAGCTGTTTTTT
v_gene: TRBV30; len: 17; d_gene: TRBD1; j_gene: TRBJ1-1; abundance: -; CDR3aa: CAWGKGQGAGRVTEAFF; CDR3nt: TGTGCCTGGGGGAAGGGACAGGGGGCAGGTCGTGTCACTGAAGCTTTCTTT
v_gene: TRBV28; len: 15; d_gene: -; j_gene: TRBJ1-5; abundance: -; CDR3aa: CASGPGVASNQPQHF; CDR3nt: TGTGCCAGCGGCCCAGGGGTCGCCAGCAATCAGCCCCAGCATTTT
v_gene: TRBV12-5; len: 11; d_gene: -; j_gene: TRBJ1-3; abundance: few; CDR3aa: CASGLVNTIYF; CDR3nt: TGTGCTAGTGGTTTGGTAAACACCATATATTTT
v_gene: TRBV5-6; len: 13; d_gene: -; j_gene: TRBJ2-5; abundance: -; CDR3aa: CASSFLAKETQYF; CDR3nt: TGTGCCAGCAGCTTTTTGGCGAAAGAGACCCAGTACTTC
v_gene: TRBV19; len: 11; d_gene: -; j_gene: TRBJ2-7; abundance: -; CDR3aa: CASRGGAKTYF; CDR3nt: TGTGCCAGTAGAGGAGGGGCGAAGACGTACTTC
v_gene: TRBV9; len: 16; d_gene: TRBD2; j_gene: TRBJ2-5; abundance: -; CDR3aa: CASSISGRAFIETQYF; CDR3nt: TGTGCCAGCAGCATAAGCGGGAGGGCCTTTATAGAGACCCAGTACTTC
v_gene: TRBV7-3; len: 14; d_gene: -; j_gene: TRBJ1-5; abundance: few; CDR3aa: CASSFGLTDQPQHF; CDR3nt: TGTGCCAGCAGCTTTGGGTTAACGGATCAGCCCCAGCATTTT
v_gene: TRBV19; len: 13; d_gene: -; j_gene: TRBJ2-5; abundance: few; CDR3aa: CASSPAGQETQYF; CDR3nt: TGTGCCAGTAGTCCAGCAGGCCAAGAGACCCAGTACTTC
v_gene: TRBV5-1; len: 15; d_gene: -; j_gene: TRBJ2-2; abundance: -; CDR3aa: CASSLDRSNTGELFF; CDR3nt: TGCGCCAGCAGCTTGGACAGGTCGAACACCGGGGAGCTGTTTTTT
v_gene: TRBV5-1; len: 17; d_gene: TRBD2; j_gene: TRBJ2-1; abundance: -; CDR3aa: CASSPQPGLGVVGEQFF; CDR3nt: TGCGCCAGCAGCCCGCAACCGGGACTAGGGGTAGTGGGTGAGCAGTTCTTC
v_gene: TRBV6-5; len: 15; d_gene: -; j_gene: TRBJ2-7; abundance: -; CDR3aa: CASSYSPGNPYEQYF; CDR3nt: TGTGCCAGCAGTTACTCTCCCGGCAATCCCTACGAGCAGTACTTC
v_gene: TRBV4-3; len: 17; d_gene: TRBD1; j_gene: TRBJ2-5; abundance: -; CDR3aa: CASSQEGSRGRQETQYF; CDR3nt: TGCGCCAGCAGCCAAGAGGGAAGCAGGGGGCGACAAGAGACCCAGTACTTC
v_gene: TRBV6-6; len: 13; d_gene: -; j_gene: TRBJ1-1; abundance: -; CDR3aa: CASTQGRTPEAFF; CDR3nt: TGTGCCAGCACACAGGGTAGGACCCCTGAAGCTTTCTTT
v_gene: TRBV19; len: 12; d_gene: -; j_gene: TRBJ2-3; abundance: -; CDR3aa: CASSIGVDTQYF; CDR3nt: TGTGCCAGTAGTATTGGGGTGGATACGCAGTATTTT
v_gene: TRBV7-9; len: 12; d_gene: -; j_gene: TRBJ2-1; abundance: -; CDR3aa: CASSLGINEQFF; CDR3nt: TGTGCCAGCAGCTTAGGTATAAATGAGCAGTTCTTC
v_gene: TRBV6-6; len: 15; d_gene: TRBD1; j_gene: TRBJ1-5; abundance: -; CDR3aa: CASSYRGQSNQPQHF; CDR3nt: TGTGCCAGCAGTTACAGGGGACAGTCAAATCAGCCCCAGCATTTT
v_gene: TRBV29-1; len: 11; d_gene: -; j_gene: TRBJ2-3; abundance: -; CDR3aa: CSVFLPDTQYF; CDR3nt: TGCAGCGTTTTTCTTCCAGATACGCAGTATTTT
v_gene: TRBV7-7; len: 17; d_gene: -; j_gene: TRBJ1-4; abundance: -; CDR3aa: CASSLAKVRPGNEKLFF; CDR3nt: TGTGCTAGCAGCTTAGCGAAAGTCCGACCCGGTAATGAAAAACTGTTTTTT
v_gene: TRBV5-5; len: 13; d_gene: -; j_gene: TRBJ1-4; abundance: few; CDR3aa: CASSLVQGEKLFF; CDR3nt: TGTGCCAGCAGCTTGGTGCAGGGGGAAAAACTGTTTTTT
v_gene: TRBV6-5; len: 14; d_gene: -; j_gene: TRBJ1-1; abundance: -; CDR3aa: CASSTGPLTRAAFF; CDR3nt: TGTGCCAGCAGTACAGGCCCCCTCACCCGCGCTGCTTTCTTT
v_gene: TRBV18; len: 13; d_gene: -; j_gene: TRBJ1-4; abundance: -; CDR3aa: CASSPRVWEKLFF; CDR3nt: TGTGCCAGCTCACCCAGGGTTTGGGAAAAACTGTTTTTT
v_gene: TRBV11-3; len: 16; d_gene: TRBD2; j_gene: TRBJ2-1; abundance: -; CDR3aa: CASSPGEGRGGEEQFF; CDR3nt: TGTGCCAGCAGCCCCGGAGAGGGGCGGGGGGGCGAAGAGCAGTTCTTC
v_gene: TRBV30; len: 16; d_gene: -; j_gene: TRBJ2-7; abundance: -; CDR3aa: CAWSKGGGVTKNEQYF; CDR3nt: TGTGCCTGGAGTAAGGGGGGCGGAGTGACAAAGAACGAGCAGTACTTC
v_gene: TRBV19; len: 14; d_gene: -; j_gene: TRBJ2-1; abundance: -; CDR3aa: CASSITRLDNEQFF; CDR3nt: TGTGCCAGTAGTATAACCCGGCTTGACAATGAGCAGTTCTTC
v_gene: TRBV7-8; len: 14; d_gene: -; j_gene: TRBJ2-5; abundance: -; CDR3aa: CASSFPTGQETQYF; CDR3nt: TGTGCCAGCAGCTTTCCGACAGGCCAAGAGACCCAGTACTTC
v_gene: TRBV6-4; len: 16; d_gene: TRBD1; j_gene: TRBJ1-2; abundance: -; CDR3aa: CASSDSGTGVPYGYTF; CDR3nt: TGTGCCAGCAGTGACTCCGGGACAGGGGTCCCTTATGGCTACACCTTC
v_gene: TRBV9; len: 15; d_gene: -; j_gene: TRBJ2-7; abundance: few; CDR3aa: CASSVRGRGGDEQYF; CDR3nt: TGTGCCAGCAGCGTGAGGGGGCGCGGGGGCGACGAGCAGTACTTC
v_gene: TRBV6-5; len: 13; d_gene: -; j_gene: TRBJ1-6; abundance: few; CDR3aa: CASSYELNSPLHF; CDR3nt: TGTGCCAGCAGTTACGAGCTGAATTCACCCCTCCACTTT
v_gene: TRBV7-2; len: 15; d_gene: TRBD1; j_gene: TRBJ1-2; abundance: -; CDR3aa: CASKGGRGDVGGYTF; CDR3nt: TGTGCCAGCAAGGGGGGCAGGGGGGATGTAGGAGGCTACACCTTC
v_gene: TRBV15; len: 15; d_gene: -; j_gene: TRBJ2-2; abundance: -; CDR3aa: CATSSARDFTGELFF; CDR3nt: TGTGCCACCAGCAGCGCCCGGGACTTCACCGGGGAGCTGTTTTTT
v_gene: TRBV27; len: 15; d_gene: -; j_gene: TRBJ1-4; abundance: -; CDR3aa: CASSFLTGLGEKLFF; CDR3nt: TGTGCCAGCAGTTTTCTCACAGGGCTGGGTGAAAAACTGTTTTTT
v_gene: TRBV6-4; len: 15; d_gene: -; j_gene: TRBJ2-1; abundance: -; CDR3aa: CASSDDRGEANEQFF; CDR3nt: TGTGCCAGCAGTGACGACCGAGGGGAGGCCAATGAGCAGTTCTTC
v_gene: TRBV9; len: 14; d_gene: -; j_gene: TRBJ2-1; abundance: -; CDR3aa: CASTRSSGYNEQFF; CDR3nt: TGTGCCAGCACCCGTAGTAGCGGCTACAATGAGCAGTTCTTC
v_gene: TRBV19; len: 12; d_gene: -; j_gene: TRBJ2-4; abundance: -; CDR3aa: CASSTGANIQYF; CDR3nt: TGTGCCAGTAGTACAGGGGCGAACATTCAGTACTTC
v_gene: TRBV11-2; len: 16; d_gene: -; j_gene: TRBJ2-3; abundance: -; CDR3aa: CASSLDPSPPWDTQYF; CDR3nt: TGTGCCAGCAGCTTAGATCCTAGCCCTCCTTGGGATACGCAGTATTTT
v_gene: TRBV6-5; len: 13; d_gene: TRBD1; j_gene: TRBJ2-1; abundance: once; CDR3aa: CASSQTGGRKQFF; CDR3nt: TGTGCCAGCAGCCAAACAGGGGGCAGGAAGCAGTTCTTC
v_gene: TRBV5-1; len: 16; d_gene: TRBD1; j_gene: TRBJ1-1; abundance: -; CDR3aa: CASSSRGRDRVDEAFF; CDR3nt: TGCGCCAGCAGCTCCCGAGGGCGGGACAGGGTGGATGAAGCTTTCTTT
v_gene: TRBV5-1; len: 13; d_gene: -; j_gene: TRBJ1-5; abundance: -; CDR3aa: CASSLGAGFPQHF; CDR3nt: TGCGCCAGCAGCTTGGGGGCCGGATTTCCCCAGCATTTT
v_gene: TRBV11-3; len: 15; d_gene: -; j_gene: TRBJ1-4; abundance: once; CDR3aa: CASSPTGVRGEKLFF; CDR3nt: TGTGCCAGCAGCCCAACCGGAGTGAGGGGTGAAAAACTGTTTTTT
v_gene: TRBV29-1; len: 12; d_gene: -; j_gene: TRBJ1-5; abundance: -; CDR3aa: CSVRTENQPQHF; CDR3nt: TGCAGCGTGCGGACGGAAAATCAGCCCCAGCATTTT
v_gene: TRBV10-2; len: 13; d_gene: -; j_gene: TRBJ1-1; abundance: once; CDR3aa: CASSVLGNTEAFF; CDR3nt: TGCGCCAGCAGTGTCCTGGGCAACACTGAAGCTTTCTTT
v_gene: TRBV28; len: 13; d_gene: TRBD1; j_gene: TRBJ1-2; abundance: -; CDR3aa: CASSPQGIYGYTF; CDR3nt: TGTGCCAGCAGTCCACAGGGGATCTATGGCTACACCTTC
v_gene: TRBV4-1; len: 16; d_gene: -; j_gene: TRBJ2-7; abundance: once; CDR3aa: CASSLRGTPSSYEQYF; CDR3nt: TGCGCCAGCAGCTTGCGGGGGACACCGAGCTCCTACGAGCAGTACTTC
v_gene: TRBV6-4; len: 15; d_gene: -; j_gene: TRBJ2-6; abundance: once; CDR3aa: CASSLEGDGANVLTF; CDR3nt: TGTGCCAGCAGTTTAGAGGGGGATGGGGCCAACGTCCTGACTTTC
v_gene: TRBV5-3; len: 17; d_gene: -; j_gene: TRBJ1-6; abundance: -; CDR3aa: CARSFTAGVSNNSPLHF; CDR3nt: TGTGCCAGAAGCTTTACCGCAGGGGTGAGTAATAATTCACCCCTCCACTTT
v_gene: TRBV19; len: 16; d_gene: TRBD1; j_gene: TRBJ2-1; abundance: -; CDR3aa: CASSSSGTGVGNEQFF; CDR3nt: TGTGCCAGTTCCTCCTCGGGGACAGGGGTCGGGAATGAGCAGTTCTTC
v_gene: TRBV6-1; len: 18; d_gene: TRBD2; j_gene: TRBJ2-1; abundance: -; CDR3aa: CASSEARTSVRSYNEQFF; CDR3nt: TGTGCCAGCAGTGAAGCGCGAACTAGCGTTCGCTCCTACAATGAGCAGTTCTTC
v_gene: TRBV18; len: 16; d_gene: TRBD2; j_gene: TRBJ2-1; abundance: -; CDR3aa: CASSLLSGSSYNEQFF; CDR3nt: TGTGCCAGCTCACTTCTTAGCGGGAGTTCCTACAATGAGCAGTTCTTC